The following is a TCR beta chain sequence with its context. The data originate from a study of CD8 T cells in Susac syndrome. The authors reverse transcribed roughly 0.5 to 1 ug RNA with random hexamers. In TCRdb, the immunoSEQ multiplex PCR reads were re-called with MiXCR into one record per CDR3 protein. Of some 180,000 distinct CDR3 sequences in the sample, 90% to 95% were seen once. Blood CD8+ and CD4+ T cells underwent high-throughput TCR beta sequencing. The CDR3 has 13 amino acids. From germline, CDR1 is SQVTM and CDR2 ANQGSEA. Trimming removed 4 bases at V and 5 bases at J, with 14 bases between.

The source material was CD4+ T cells from PBMCs. The sequence came from a human donor with Susac syndrome. The chain combines TRBV29-1 with TRBJ1-1; a weak D match, TRBD1 (5 bases). The CDR3 region has the DNA TGCAGCGTTGTGGTTCGGGGGATAACTGAAGCTTTCTTT. This translates into CSVVVRGITEAFF.